This is a list of T cell receptor beta chains from one sample in a study of regulatory T cells in long-lasting Graves disease. TCRdb used MiXCR to reprocess the multiplex PCR reads, holding one entry per CDR3 protein. Of about 470,000 distinct CDR3 sequences detected, around 21% appear once; the ten largest clones hold 7.8%. The sample consisted of peripheral blood mononuclear cells (PBMCs), taken when the disease was refractory, from a patient treated with antithyroid drugs. Receptors originate from a female donor with Graves disease. Each CDR3 is given with its conserved first and last residue. Each record gives: D gene, clone size, J gene, V gene, CDR3 DNA, CDR3 protein. A D gene is named only where the DNA matches it firmly. Expanded clones get a size class; other rows say once, few or many, or leave the size out.

d_call: TRBD1
clone_size: few
j_call: TRBJ1-5
v_call: TRBV18
cdr3_nt: TGTGCCAGCTCATTAACCGGGACAGGGCAATCGTCGGTGGGCAATCAGCCCCAGCATTTT
cdr3_aa: CASSLTGTGQSSVGNQPQHF

d_call: TRBD1
clone_size: few
j_call: TRBJ1-1
v_call: TRBV20-1
cdr3_nt: TGCAGTGCTTCAAACAGGGGGCAGACTCCTGAAGCTTTCTTT
cdr3_aa: CSASNRGQTPEAFF

d_call: -
clone_size: many
j_call: TRBJ2-7
v_call: TRBV7-2
cdr3_nt: TGTGCCAGCAGTCCACAGGTTTCAAGCTCCTACGAGCAGTACTTC
cdr3_aa: CASSPQVSSSYEQYF

d_call: TRBD1
clone_size: few
j_call: TRBJ1-2
v_call: TRBV6-1
cdr3_nt: TGTGCCAGCAGTAGTCTCAGGGGGATTAAGTATGGCTACACCTTC
cdr3_aa: CASSSLRGIKYGYTF

d_call: -
clone_size: -
j_call: TRBJ2-7
v_call: TRBV5-5
cdr3_nt: TGTGCCAGCATCCCTGGGGGGCTCGTCTACGAGCAGTACTTC
cdr3_aa: CASIPGGLVYEQYF

d_call: TRBD1
clone_size: many
j_call: TRBJ1-1
v_call: TRBV28
cdr3_nt: TGTGCCAGCAGGCTAGGGCCCACAGGGGGCGCGCACACTGAAGCTTTCTTT
cdr3_aa: CASRLGPTGGAHTEAFF

d_call: -
clone_size: -
j_call: TRBJ2-4
v_call: TRBV27
cdr3_nt: TGTGCCAGCAGTTCCCTCGGGGGAAACATTCAGTACTTC
cdr3_aa: CASSSLGGNIQYF

d_call: -
clone_size: -
j_call: TRBJ2-7
v_call: TRBV30
cdr3_nt: TGTGCCTGGAGTCGTCTAGTCTACGAGCAGTACTTC
cdr3_aa: CAWSRLVYEQYF

d_call: TRBD2
clone_size: -
j_call: TRBJ2-3
v_call: TRBV20-1
cdr3_nt: TGCAGTGCTAGAGGGAGTTGGCGGGAGCCGGCGGGTACGCAGTATTTT
cdr3_aa: CSARGSWREPAGTQYF

d_call: -
clone_size: -
j_call: TRBJ1-6
v_call: TRBV30
cdr3_nt: TGTGCCTGGAGGACAGACAGCTCCTATAATTCACCCCTCCACTTT
cdr3_aa: CAWRTDSSYNSPLHF

d_call: -
clone_size: few
j_call: TRBJ1-1
v_call: TRBV20-1
cdr3_nt: TGCAGTGCTAGAGATCCGAGGACGTTGAACACTGAAGCTTTCTTT
cdr3_aa: CSARDPRTLNTEAFF

d_call: -
clone_size: once
j_call: TRBJ2-1
v_call: TRBV6-2/TRBV6-3
cdr3_nt: TGTGCCAGCAGGAATACTATAACCGCCGGCAATGAGCAGTTCTTC
cdr3_aa: CASRNTITAGNEQFF

d_call: -
clone_size: many
j_call: TRBJ2-5
v_call: TRBV2
cdr3_nt: TGTGCCAGCGGGCTACAAGAGACCCAGTACTTC
cdr3_aa: CASGLQETQYF

d_call: TRBD2
clone_size: -
j_call: TRBJ2-7
v_call: TRBV6-1
cdr3_nt: TGTGCCAGCTATGCGGGGGTTTTGGAGCAGTACTTC
cdr3_aa: CASYAGVLEQYF

d_call: -
clone_size: few
j_call: TRBJ2-5
v_call: TRBV4-1
cdr3_nt: TGCGCCAGCAGCCAAGATGGAAGCGGGACATACCAAGAGACCCAGTACTTC
cdr3_aa: CASSQDGSGTYQETQYF

d_call: -
clone_size: many
j_call: TRBJ1-3
v_call: TRBV6-1
cdr3_nt: TGTGCCAGCAGTCTACGAGTGACAGCCTCCTCTGGAAACACCATATATTTT
cdr3_aa: CASSLRVTASSGNTIYF

d_call: -
clone_size: -
j_call: TRBJ2-4
v_call: TRBV6-1
cdr3_nt: TGTGCCAGCATCATGGACAGCAATAAAAACATTCAGTACTTC
cdr3_aa: CASIMDSNKNIQYF

d_call: -
clone_size: many
j_call: TRBJ1-5
v_call: TRBV12-3/TRBV12-4
cdr3_nt: TGTGCCAGCAGTGGGTGGCGAAGACAGCCCCAGCATTTT
cdr3_aa: CASSGWRRQPQHF

d_call: -
clone_size: -
j_call: TRBJ2-2
v_call: TRBV6-1
cdr3_nt: TGTGCCAGCAGTGTCCTCAGGGGACGGGCCGGGGAGCTGTTTTTT
cdr3_aa: CASSVLRGRAGELFF

d_call: -
clone_size: many
j_call: TRBJ2-5
v_call: TRBV6-1
cdr3_nt: TGTGCCAGCAGTGTCGGCGAGGCCAGGGCCGTGGAGACCCAGTACTTC
cdr3_aa: CASSVGEARAVETQYF

d_call: TRBD1
clone_size: many
j_call: TRBJ2-7
v_call: TRBV12-3/TRBV12-4
cdr3_nt: TGTGCCAGCACCTCCGGGACAGCCTACGAGCAGTACTTC
cdr3_aa: CASTSGTAYEQYF

d_call: TRBD1
clone_size: many
j_call: TRBJ1-4
v_call: TRBV7-2
cdr3_nt: TGTGCCAGCAGCTTAAGGGGACAGGGATTTACTAATGAAAAACTGTTTTTT
cdr3_aa: CASSLRGQGFTNEKLFF

d_call: -
clone_size: -
j_call: TRBJ1-1
v_call: TRBV19
cdr3_nt: TGTGCCAGTAGTATAAACGGCGCCAACACTGAAGCTTTCTTT
cdr3_aa: CASSINGANTEAFF

d_call: -
clone_size: -
j_call: TRBJ1-3
v_call: TRBV6-5
cdr3_nt: TGTGCCAGCAGTTACCCCGGGACCTCTGGAAACACCATATATTTT
cdr3_aa: CASSYPGTSGNTIYF

d_call: -
clone_size: few
j_call: TRBJ1-1
v_call: TRBV27
cdr3_nt: TGTGCCAGCAGTCCTACCGGGACACTTTTGAACACTGAAGCTTTCTTT
cdr3_aa: CASSPTGTLLNTEAFF

d_call: -
clone_size: few
j_call: TRBJ1-1
v_call: TRBV6-1
cdr3_nt: TGTGCCAGCAGTGACTGGGACATTAGGAACACTGAAGCTTTCTTT
cdr3_aa: CASSDWDIRNTEAFF

d_call: TRBD2
clone_size: few
j_call: TRBJ2-7
v_call: TRBV30
cdr3_nt: TGTGCCTGGAGTGTAGATAGCGGGTTCTACGAGCAGTACTTC
cdr3_aa: CAWSVDSGFYEQYF

d_call: -
clone_size: -
j_call: TRBJ1-4
v_call: TRBV3-1
cdr3_nt: TGTGCCAGCAGCCCAGGGTCCATTCTAGAAAAACTGTTTTTT
cdr3_aa: CASSPGSILEKLFF

d_call: -
clone_size: -
j_call: TRBJ2-7
v_call: TRBV30
cdr3_nt: TGTGCCTGGAGTGTATCCAACGAGCAGTACTTC
cdr3_aa: CAWSVSNEQYF

d_call: -
clone_size: few
j_call: TRBJ2-1
v_call: TRBV18
cdr3_nt: TGTGCCAGCTCACCAACCGGGAGCACCTACAATGAGCAGTTCTTC
cdr3_aa: CASSPTGSTYNEQFF

d_call: TRBD1
clone_size: -
j_call: TRBJ1-3
v_call: TRBV12-3/TRBV12-4
cdr3_nt: TGTGCCAGCAGTATGGGACAGCTGCGCTCTGGAAACACCATATATTTT
cdr3_aa: CASSMGQLRSGNTIYF

d_call: TRBD1
clone_size: -
j_call: TRBJ1-5
v_call: TRBV5-4
cdr3_nt: TGTGCCAGCAGCCGCAACGACAGGGGGCCTCAGCCCCAGCATTTT
cdr3_aa: CASSRNDRGPQPQHF

d_call: TRBD2
clone_size: -
j_call: TRBJ2-2
v_call: TRBV7-8
cdr3_nt: TGTGCCAGCACCCGAGCGGGGCTAGCGGGAGTTGCCGGGGAGCTGTTTTTT
cdr3_aa: CASTRAGLAGVAGELFF

d_call: -
clone_size: many
j_call: TRBJ1-1
v_call: TRBV27
cdr3_nt: TGTGCCAGCAGTCCAGTTAGGGGTTCAGATGAAGCTTTCTTT
cdr3_aa: CASSPVRGSDEAFF

d_call: -
clone_size: -
j_call: TRBJ2-5
v_call: TRBV6-1
cdr3_nt: TGTGCCAGCAGCACCAACTATGAAGGGGAGACCCAGTACTTC
cdr3_aa: CASSTNYEGETQYF

d_call: TRBD2
clone_size: -
j_call: TRBJ2-1
v_call: TRBV2
cdr3_nt: TGTGCCAGCAGTGGGGAAGCGGGAGGGTCCAATGAGCAGTTCTTC
cdr3_aa: CASSGEAGGSNEQFF

d_call: -
clone_size: many
j_call: TRBJ1-1
v_call: TRBV7-2
cdr3_nt: TGTGCCAGCAGCTTAGTTTGGGAACGACACCCCGAAGCTTTCTTT
cdr3_aa: CASSLVWERHPEAFF

d_call: -
clone_size: -
j_call: TRBJ2-7
v_call: TRBV7-6
cdr3_nt: TGTGCCAGCAGCTTACTAGGGTCCCGCGAGCAGTACTTC
cdr3_aa: CASSLLGSREQYF

d_call: TRBD2
clone_size: -
j_call: TRBJ2-7
v_call: TRBV5-6
cdr3_nt: TGTGCCAGCAGCGTTAGCGGGAGTGGGTACGAGCAGTACTTC
cdr3_aa: CASSVSGSGYEQYF

d_call: TRBD1
clone_size: many
j_call: TRBJ2-7
v_call: TRBV6-2/TRBV6-3
cdr3_nt: TGTGCCAGCAGTTACTCAGAGACAGGGGCCTACGAGCAGTACTTC
cdr3_aa: CASSYSETGAYEQYF

d_call: -
clone_size: -
j_call: TRBJ2-7
v_call: TRBV7-9
cdr3_nt: TGTGCCAGCAGTGAGGGAAAGGGGATCTACGAGCAGTACTTC
cdr3_aa: CASSEGKGIYEQYF

d_call: -
clone_size: -
j_call: TRBJ1-1
v_call: TRBV7-8
cdr3_nt: TGTGCCAGCAGCTTTCGCCGGGACTCGAACACTGAAGCTTTCTTT
cdr3_aa: CASSFRRDSNTEAFF

d_call: TRBD2
clone_size: -
j_call: TRBJ2-1
v_call: TRBV6-4
cdr3_nt: TGTGCCAGCAGTGGCTTACTAGCGTTAGATGAGCAGTTCTTC
cdr3_aa: CASSGLLALDEQFF

d_call: -
clone_size: -
j_call: TRBJ1-1
v_call: TRBV9
cdr3_nt: TGTGCCAGCAGCGTCGGTCCCAGGGGACCTGAAGCTTTCTTT
cdr3_aa: CASSVGPRGPEAFF

d_call: -
clone_size: -
j_call: TRBJ2-1
v_call: TRBV11-2
cdr3_nt: TGTGCCAGCAGCTTAGGCGCGACGGAGCAGTTCTTC
cdr3_aa: CASSLGATEQFF

d_call: -
clone_size: -
j_call: TRBJ2-2
v_call: TRBV19
cdr3_nt: TGTGCCAGTACCCAATGGGGGACTTCAAACACCGGGGAGCTGTTTTTT
cdr3_aa: CASTQWGTSNTGELFF

d_call: TRBD1
clone_size: -
j_call: TRBJ1-4
v_call: TRBV5-4
cdr3_nt: TGTGCCAGCAGCGTTGCGCGGGACAGCGAAAAACTGTTTTTT
cdr3_aa: CASSVARDSEKLFF

d_call: TRBD1
clone_size: few
j_call: TRBJ1-5
v_call: TRBV30
cdr3_nt: TGTGCCTGGAGCCCCGGGACAGGGTTTCAGCCCCAGCATTTT
cdr3_aa: CAWSPGTGFQPQHF

d_call: -
clone_size: many
j_call: TRBJ2-2
v_call: TRBV12-3/TRBV12-4
cdr3_nt: TGTGCCAGCGGAAGGAGAGGGCGGATGGCCGGGGAGCTGTTTTTT
cdr3_aa: CASGRRGRMAGELFF